One sample yielded the 20 T cell receptor beta chains listed below, sequenced in a study of blood T cell repertoires in COVID-19. The method was immunoSEQ multiplex PCR; TCRdb's version includes in-frame clones alone and lacks a portion of them. The sample includes more than 75,000 clones, more than 80% of them seen just once. The material sequenced was peripheral blood. Source of these receptors: a human donor in a cohort sampled during active COVID-19.

CDR3 sequence (DNA): TGCGCCAGCAGCCACCCCGCGCGGGGGACTGAAGCTTTCTTT. It is translated as CASSHPARGTEAFF. The rearrangement links TRBV4-1 to TRBJ1-1; weak D call: TRBD1 (5 bases). V gave up 3 bases and J gave up 5 bases, with 13 bases separating them. The CDR3 sequence is 14 residues long. Germline V lookup: CDR1 MGHRA, CDR2 YSYEKL.

The chain uses TRBV3-1 (or the pseudogene TRBV3-2) and TRBJ2-5; D is undetermined. This CDR3 contains 12 residues. CDR1 and CDR2 (germline): LGHDT, YNNKEL (reference sequence). Trimming pared 0 bases from V and 5 bases from J, leaving 4 bases between. The CDR3 sequence: CASSQDRETQYF. The DNA for the CDR3 is TGTGCCAGCAGCCAAGATCGGGAGACCCAGTACTTC.

V gene TRBV4-1 combines with J gene TRBJ1-2; D is uncertain. The CDR3 runs to 14 residues. Trimming removed 3 bases at V and 2 bases at J, with 10 bases between. Germline CDR1 and CDR2: MGHRA and YSYEKL. For the CDR3, the DNA is TGCGCCAGCAGCCACCCCGGTCGGAACTATGGCTACACCTTC. Translation: CASSHPGRNYGYTF.

V and J are TRBV3-1 (or the pseudogene TRBV3-2) and TRBJ2-4; TRBD2 matches at 12 bases. The CDR3 totals 16 residues. After removal of 4 bases from V and 5 bases from J, the junction contained 6 bases not matched to a gene. Germline lookup yields CDR1 LGHDT and CDR2 YNNKEL (reference sequence). In DNA form, the CDR3 reads TGTGCCAGCAGCCCGAGACTAGCGGGAGTTGAAAACATTCAGTACTTC. Translated: CASSPRLAGVENIQYF.

V usage is TRBV5-6 and J usage is TRBJ1-4; perhaps TRBD1 as D (6 bases). The germline V and J ends were trimmed by 4 bases and 0 bases, with 13 bases remaining between them. From germline, CDR1 is SGHDT and CDR2 YYEEEE. This CDR3 contains 16 residues. CDR3 nucleotides: TGTGCCAGCAGCCCACCGGACAGACCAACTAATGAAAAACTGTTTTTT. Its protein is CASSPPDRPTNEKLFF.

V usage is TRBV12-5 and J usage is TRBJ1-5; TRBD1 aligns across 8 bases. Germline assignment: CDR1 LGHNT and CDR2 FRNRAP. The CDR3 runs to 14 residues. The V segment lost 7 bases and the J segment 7 bases; nucleotides outside the gene matches: 9. In nucleotides, the CDR3 is TGTGCTAGTGCCCCGGGACAGGTCGAGCAGCCCCAGCATTTT. Its protein product is CASAPGQVEQPQHF.

CDR3 DNA: TGTGCCAGCAGTCCCCGCGGCCCAAAAACAGATACGCAGTATTTT. Translated, it gives CASSPRGPKTDTQYF. The chain employs TRBV6-2 or TRBV6-3 and TRBJ2-3; D gene ambiguous. Germline V lookup: CDR1 MNHEY, CDR2 SVGEGT. CDR3 size: 15 residues. The V end lost 5 bases, the J end lost 3 bases, and 15 bases lay between the germline ends.

This clone was recorded a few times. The chain recombines TRBV28 with TRBJ1-2; D is ambiguous. The CDR3 has 12 residues. Per the germline V gene, CDR1 is MDHEN and CDR2 is SYDVKM. V lost 2 bases, J lost 7 bases, and 8 bases lay in between. The CDR3, as DNA: TGTGCCAGCAGTTTACGGTACAGTGGCTACACCTTC. Its protein is CASSLRYSGYTF.

The V gene is TRBV6-5, the J gene TRBJ1-1; no reliable D call. The germline V gene encodes CDR1 MNHEY and CDR2 SVGAGI. CDR3 length equals 14 residues. V lost 8 bases and J lost 0, with 13 bases in between. For the CDR3, the DNA is TGTGCCAGCGCCGAGGTCGTAGTGAACACTGAAGCTTTCTTT. It is translated as CASAEVVVNTEAFF.

The chain is built from TRBV4-2 and TRBJ2-7, with D tentatively TRBD2 (6 bases). V was pared by 4 bases and J by 4 bases, with 20 bases between. Germline CDR1 is LGHNA and CDR2 is YNFKEQ. The CDR3 extends over 16 amino acids. Here the CDR3 reads CASSLTPGGAQYEQYF. DNA for the CDR3: TGTGCCAGCAGCCTAACACCCGGGGGTGCCCAGTACGAGCAGTACTTC.

The CDR3 loop is CATSQFRGVYEQYF. The CDR3, as DNA: TGTGCCACCAGCCAATTCAGGGGGGTCTACGAGCAGTACTTC. The V call is TRBV15, the J call TRBJ2-7; D perhaps matches TRBD1 (7 bases). V was pared by 5 bases and J by 3 bases, with 14 bases between. CDR1 and CDR2 (germline): LNHNV, YYDKDF (reference sequence). The CDR3 contains 14 residues. The full variable domain, its missing parts supplied by reference TRBV15 and TRBJ2-7, is DAMVIQNPRYQVTQFGKPVTLSCSQTLNHNVMYWYQQKSSQAPKLLFHYYDKDFNNEADTPDNFQSRRPNTSFCFLDIRSPGLGDTAMYLCATSQFRGVYEQYFGPGTRLTVT.

This clone has a handful of counts. CDR3 bases: TGTGCCAGCAGCTTGGTGGTAGCCCCCTACGAGCAGTACTTC. It translates to CASSLVVAPYEQYF. The chain carries TRBV5-4 and TRBJ2-7; D is undetermined. CDR3 length equals 14 residues. V was pared by 0 bases and J by 2 bases, with 9 bases between. The germline V gene has CDR1 SGHNT and CDR2 YYREEE (reference sequence).

Comment on this clone: One junction end disagrees with the germline gene, perhaps due to a read error. This chain links TRBV2 with TRBJ2-5; the D gene is possibly TRBD2 (6 bases). Germline CDR1 reads SNHLY; CDR2 reads FYNNEI. There are 11 residues in the CDR3. The CDR3 region is CASSERDSSHF. CDR3 nucleotide sequence: TGTGCCAGCAGTGAGAGGGACTCTTCTCACTTC.

This clone occurred a few times. The CDR3 DNA sequence: TGTGCCAGCAGCGTCACTGGTGAGGACTATGGCTACACCTTC. Residues: CASSVTGEDYGYTF. This sequence joins TRBV9 and TRBJ1-2, with D unresolved. CDR3 length equals 14 residues. CDR1 and CDR2 (germline): SGDLS, YYNGEE. Trimming shortened V by 2 bases and J by 3 bases, and 11 bases separated the two germline ends.

The V call is TRBV20-1, the J call TRBJ1-6; D is ambiguous. The CDR3 has 15 amino acids. The germline V gene has CDR1 DFQATT and CDR2 SNEGSKA (reference sequence). Trimming took 3 bases from V and 6 from J, leaving 15 bases between them. The CDR3 DNA reads TGCAGTGCTAGTCCAGGCTCCCTGGGTAATTCACCCCTCCACTTT. Its protein product is CSASPGSLGNSPLHF.

V gene TRBV19 combines with J gene TRBJ1-5; 10 bases are shared with TRBD1. The CDR3 length is 18 residues. The junction had 19 bases not matched to a gene; V was cut back by 5 bases and J by 9 bases. Germline assignment: CDR1 LNHDA and CDR2 SQIVND (reference sequence). As DNA, the CDR3 is TGTGCCAGTAGTCCCCGGGCCCCCGGGACAGGGGTTCGAAGGCCCCAGCATTTT. Amino acids: CASSPRAPGTGVRRPQHF.

The chain combines TRBV6-1 with TRBJ1-2, with 7 bases identical to TRBD1. V trimming: 1 base; J trimming: 8 bases; junction bases outside the gene matches: 13. The CDR3 loop spans 16 amino acids. Germline V CDR1 and CDR2: MNHNS, SASEGT. CDR3 sequence: CASSEDVTGTGGGYTF. The CDR3, as DNA: TGTGCCAGCAGTGAAGATGTGACAGGGACCGGGGGCGGCTACACCTTC.

CDR3 loop: CASSPGTTSLSSYEQYF. The CDR3 nucleotides read TGTGCCAGCTCACCCGGCACAACTAGCCTTAGCTCCTACGAGCAGTACTTC. The chain joins TRBV18 to TRBJ2-7, with D possibly matching TRBD2 (6 bases). Trimming cost V 3 bases and J 0 bases, with 18 bases left between them. CDR3 length: 17 amino acids. Germline assignment: CDR1 KGHSH and CDR2 LQKENI.

V is TRBV2 and J is TRBJ2-7, with a possible D match to TRBD2 (5 bases). The V gene lost 6 bases and the J gene lost 6 bases, with 18 bases spanning the gap. The germline V gene encodes CDR1 SNHLY and CDR2 FYNNEI. The CDR3 runs 14 residues. CDR3 amino acids: CASRGSGTGSEQYF. CDR3 nucleotides: TGTGCCAGCAGGGGGTCGGGAACCGGGTCCGAGCAGTACTTC.

The CDR3 bases are TGTGCCAGCAGCCGACGGGGTAACACCGGGGAGCTGTTTTTT. Residues: CASSRRGNTGELFF. The V and J genes are TRBV3-1 (or the pseudogene TRBV3-2) and TRBJ2-2; a possible D gene is TRBD2 (5 bases). This CDR3 has 14 amino acids. V lost 4 bases, J lost 2 bases, and 8 bases lay in between. The germline V gene has CDR1 LGHDT and CDR2 YNNKEL (reference sequence).